The 3 T cell receptor beta chains below all came from one sample that was sequenced in a study of OX40 agonist ivuxolimab in advanced cancers. Data came from immunoSEQ multiplex PCR; TCRdb stores just in-frame clones and leaves some out. The repertoire includes about 26,000 clones, roughly 86% of them detected once, and around a fifth sits in the top ten. The sample here was CD4+ or CD8+ T cells sorted from blood, taken in a trial of the OX40 agonist ivuxolimab. All receptors come from an adult with an advanced solid tumor such as melanoma, head and neck, liver or kidney cancer.

This clone was detected only once. This chain connects TRBV27 to TRBJ1-4; D gene unclear. Germline loops: CDR1 MNHEY, CDR2 SMNVEV (reference sequence). CDR3 size: 13 residues. V gave up 6 bases and J gave up 8 bases, with 13 bases separating them. Here the CDR3 DNA reads TGTGCCAGCAGCGCGCTTTTGGGGGAAAAACTGTTTTTT. It codes for CASSALLGEKLFF.

The chain couples TRBV27 to TRBJ2-1; 7 bases fit TRBD2. Per germline, CDR1 MNHEY and CDR2 SMNVEV (reference sequence). The CDR3 covers 12 residues. V gave up 2 bases and J gave up 10 bases; unmatched junction bases: 2. CDR3 DNA: TGTGCCAGCAGTTTAGGGGGGGGAGAGCAGTTCTTC. The encoded protein is CASSLGGGEQFF.

The chain is built from TRBV30 and TRBJ2-5; D remains unclear. The germline V gene has CDR1 GTSNPN and CDR2 SVGIG (reference sequence). Trimming removed 1 base at V and 5 bases at J, with 11 bases between. The CDR3 runs 13 residues. CDR3 sequence reads: CAWSDLIGETQYF. The CDR3, as DNA: TGTGCCTGGAGTGACCTAATTGGGGAGACCCAGTACTTC. Full variable domain (outside the CDR3, taken from reference TRBV30 and TRBJ2-5): SQTIHQWPATLVQPVGSPLSLECTVEGTSNPNLYWYRQAAGRGLQLLFYSVGIGQISSEVPQNLSASRPQDRQFILSSKKLLLSDSGFYLCAWSDLIGETQYFGPGTRLLVL.